The next 9 T cell receptor beta chains were all read from a single sample in a study of a mutant IDH1 vaccine in newly diagnosed glioma (dated by TCRdb to the early 2020s). Libraries were constructed by the immunoSEQ multiplex PCR assay. The clones in this table, taken by TCRdb from immuneACCESS, are in-frame only. Not every clone is retained; where verified, under half of the shortfall comes from an unresolved V gene, and the cause of the rest is unknown. The sample table records 40,000 to 50,000 clones; around 81% of these occur just once. Roughly 6.3% of the sample belongs to the ten largest clones. No antigens are known for them. Taken with the paper, the label for time point translates to: week 23, last vaccination. A 20-mer mutant IDH1 peptide at 300 micrograms in Montanide made up each vaccine dose, which was injected subcutaneously together with topical imiquimod. The sample here was PBMCs, taken from a glioma patient whose treatment included an IDH1 peptide vaccine. The receptors stem from a woman aged 40 to 50 with glioma. Some clones in this sample may be carry-over from other donors' samples.

The rearrangement uses TRBV10-3 and TRBJ1-2; D not resolved. The CDR3 is 15 amino acids. V was trimmed by 2 bases and J by 4 bases, leaving 14 bases between them. Per the germline V gene, CDR1 is ENHRY and CDR2 is SYGVKD. CDR3 sequence: CAISEEAILAYGYTF. CDR3 DNA sequence: TGTGCCATCAGTGAGGAGGCGATATTAGCCTATGGCTACACCTTC.

The gene calls are TRBV4-2 and TRBJ2-2, with D maybe TRBD1 (6 bases). Trimming stripped 2 bases from V and 6 bases from J, with 10 bases between. This CDR3 contains 14 residues. The V gene's germline CDR1 is LGHNA and CDR2 YNFKEQ. CDR3 in amino acids: CASSQNSGAGELFF. In nucleotides, the CDR3 is TGTGCCAGCAGCCAAAACTCAGGGGCCGGGGAGCTGTTTTTT.

J is TRBJ2-2 and V is TRBV25-1; possible D gene TRBD1, 5 bases. Deletions cut 6 bases from V and 5 bases from J, with 19 bases between. The CDR3 extends over 16 amino acids. Per germline, CDR1 MGHDK and CDR2 SYGVNS. The CDR3 DNA reads TGTGCCAGCAGGGATACGGGCCCAGGGCGGACCGGGGAGCTGTTTTTT. Residues: CASRDTGPGRTGELFF.

This clone was seen only a few times. In the same sample, other DNA sequences code for this CDR3. The chain joins TRBV4-1 to TRBJ2-7, with 10 bases that match TRBD1. The CDR3 loop spans 15 amino acids. The ends lost 3 bases at V and 5 bases at J; junction bases unmatched: 7. Germline CDR1 reads MGHRA; CDR2 reads YSYEKL. The CDR3 loop is CASSHPGQGSDEQYF. The CDR3 region has the DNA TGCGCCAGCAGCCACCCGGGACAGGGGTCGGACGAGCAGTACTTC.

This chain uses TRBV2 with TRBJ2-5; 13 bases line up with TRBD2. V lost 8 bases and J lost 0; bases outside the gene matches: 3. Germline values: CDR1 SNHLY, CDR2 FYNNEI. The length of the CDR3 is 15 residues. CDR3 bases: TGTGCCAGCTCCGGGACTAGCGGGGACCAAGAGACCCAGTACTTC. Translation gives CASSGTSGDQETQYF.

The rearrangement links TRBV4-2 to TRBJ1-3; D is unclear. The CDR3 is 16 amino acids. Looked up from germline, CDR1 is LGHNA and CDR2 is YNFKEQ. V lost 4 bases to trimming and J lost 6 bases, with 19 bases between them. The CDR3 here is CASSLEVGEEVNTIYF. DNA for the CDR3: TGTGCCAGCAGCCTGGAAGTCGGGGAAGAGGTAAACACCATATATTTT.

This chain joins TRBV7-8 and TRBJ1-5; 7 bases line up with TRBD1. The germline V gene encodes CDR1 SGHVS and CDR2 FQNEAQ. The CDR3 consists of 16 residues. V lost 1 base, J lost 5 bases, and 8 bases stayed unmatched. CDR3: CASSLGRDSSYQPQHF. The DNA of the CDR3 is TGTGCCAGCAGCTTAGGCCGGGACAGCTCTTATCAGCCCCAGCATTTT.

The chain carries TRBV19 and TRBJ2-5, with a tentative D call TRBD2 (6 bases). The V gene lost 1 base and the J gene lost 4 bases, with 13 bases spanning the gap. The germline gives CDR1 LNHDA, CDR2 SQIVND (reference sequence). This CDR3 has 15 amino acids. The CDR3 DNA follows: TGTGCCAGTAGTATAGGGGTCGGGGGAGGAGAGACCCAGTACTTC. Translation: CASSIGVGGGETQYF.

The V gene is TRBV7-3, the J gene TRBJ1-1, with TRBD1 identical over 10 bases. After removal of 5 bases from V and 4 bases from J, the junction contained 19 bases not matched to a gene. The germline gives CDR1 SGHTA, CDR2 FQGTGA. There are 19 residues in the CDR3. The CDR3 loop is CASSRQGTGATLLGTEAFF. The CDR3, as DNA: TGTGCCAGCAGCCGCCAAGGGACAGGGGCGACTCTGCTAGGCACTGAAGCTTTCTTT.